Described below is a single TCR beta chain sequence and its context. This clone's antigen is unknown. Compared with germline, one end of the junction differs, possibly owing to a read error. The sample belongs to a study of identical twins (TCRdb year 2016). Context from the whole study: To test whether fetal clonotypes persist, this study deep-sequenced TCR alpha and beta repertoires from monozygotic twins, from unrelated adults of various ages, and from cord blood. Replicate twin experiments were performed at different times using different library preparation protocols to rule out contamination.

There are 16 amino acids in the CDR3, from cysteine to phenylalanine inclusive. Only CDR3 DNA remains: 48 bases, in frame from the first base. According to the germline V gene, CDR1 reads MDHEN and CDR2 reads SYDVKM. The library was obtained by 5' RACE. The data were produced on an Illumina HiSeq 2000. A universal primer binding site was introduced by template switching, and a unique molecular identifier was present in the final cDNA, enabling accurate counting of TCR cDNA molecules. Specific primers in the conserved constant-segment region were used to synthesize first-strand cDNA for TCR alpha and beta chains. To control for contamination, every cDNA library carried two barcodes: a SMART-Mk sample barcode plus Illumina barcodes. Two successive PCR steps introduced TruSeq adapter sequences along with Illumina sample barcodes. The TCR alpha and beta cDNA libraries were sequenced on the Illumina HiSeq platform using custom primers. In the source study's methods: MiGEC processed the raw reads to extract unique molecular identifiers, while MiXCR was used to determine the CDR3 positions. Recombination models were inferred per individual with the repgenHMM and IGoR tools using an EM algorithm. The tcR package in R was used for shared clonotype analysis, with sharing normalized by the product of cloneset sizes. Out-of-frame nonproductive sequences were analyzed to study raw recombination free of thymic and clonal selection effects. TCRdb reprocessed the public reads (quality trimming at Q25 with fastp, clone calling with MiXCR) and kept in-frame beta chains. Each entry is one CDR3 protein sequence, shown with its most common DNA and genes. The V and J calls come from TCRdb's annotation, not from the publication. Here the sample has around 1.7 million distinct CDR3 sequences; about 30% occur a single time. In total, the top ten clones hold about 0.27% of the sample.

What the work shows at the level of the full study, not this receptor alone: The excess sharing between twins in beta out-of-frame sequences was weaker because fewer shared sequences reduced the signal-to-noise ratio. Compared with coincidental sharing between unrelated individuals, an excess of low generation-probability sequences was observed among out-of-frame TCR alpha sequences shared between twins. Because the same donors could not be followed over many years, conclusions were based on cross-sectional statistical analysis. Abundant cord blood beta clonotypes carried fewer insertions; young adult naive repertoires showed a weaker similar trend, while memory repertoires showed none. Invariant T cells such as MAIT and iNKT could partly confound zero-insertion analyses, though diverse VJ usage argued against this for most clonotypes. In monozygotic twins, out-of-frame TCR alpha sharing was systematically underestimated by recombination models, although the models agreed with sharing between unrelated individuals.

All donors were healthy Caucasians. The rearranged segments are TRBV28 and TRBJ2-7, and TRBD1 may be the D gene, going by 6 matching bases. The sequencing sample was made of cord blood. This TCR was sampled from a newborn girl in good health. The CDR3 reads as follows: CTSSLLLRDTGHEQYF. At the DNA level, the sequence is TGTACCAGCAGTTTATTACTCCGGGACACAGGCCACGAGCAGTACTTC. The full variable domain, completed from the reference TRBV28 and TRBJ2-7 proteins outside the CDR3, reads DVKVTQSSRYLVKRTGEKVFLECVQDMDHENMFWYRQDPGLGLRLIYFSYDVKMKEKGDIPEGYSVSREKKERFSLILESASTNQTSMYLCTSSLLLRDTGHEQYFGPGTRLTVT.